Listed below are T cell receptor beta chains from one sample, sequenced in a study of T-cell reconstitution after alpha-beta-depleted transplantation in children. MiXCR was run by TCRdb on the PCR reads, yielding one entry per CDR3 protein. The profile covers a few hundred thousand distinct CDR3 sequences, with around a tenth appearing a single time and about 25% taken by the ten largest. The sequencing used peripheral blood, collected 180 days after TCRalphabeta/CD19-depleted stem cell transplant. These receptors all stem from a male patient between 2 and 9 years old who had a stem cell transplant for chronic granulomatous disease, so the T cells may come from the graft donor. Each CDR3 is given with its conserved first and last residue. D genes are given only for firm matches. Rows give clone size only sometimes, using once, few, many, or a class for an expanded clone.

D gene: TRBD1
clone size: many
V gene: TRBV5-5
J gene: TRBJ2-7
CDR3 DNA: TGTGCCAGCAGCCGGACCGGGACAGGTCTGTACGAGCAGTACTTC
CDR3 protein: CASSRTGTGLYEQYF

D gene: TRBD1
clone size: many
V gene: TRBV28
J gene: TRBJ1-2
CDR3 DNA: TGTGCCAGCACCAGAACACAGGGGGCGAGCTATGGCTACACCTTC
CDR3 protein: CASTRTQGASYGYTF

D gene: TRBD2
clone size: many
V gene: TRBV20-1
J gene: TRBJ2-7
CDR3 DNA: TGCAGTGCTAGGGTCGGACTAGCGGGGACCTACGAGCAGTACTTC
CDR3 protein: CSARVGLAGTYEQYF

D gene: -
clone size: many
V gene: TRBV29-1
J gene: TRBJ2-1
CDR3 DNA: TGCAGCGTTGGGACCCGGAGGGGAAAAAGCTCCTACAATGAGCAGTTCTTC
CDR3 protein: CSVGTRRGKSSYNEQFF

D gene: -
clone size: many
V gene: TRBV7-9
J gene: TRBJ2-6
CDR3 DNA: TGTGCCAGCAGCTTAGGTCAGGCACCAGGGGCCAACGTCCTGACTTTC
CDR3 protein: CASSLGQAPGANVLTF

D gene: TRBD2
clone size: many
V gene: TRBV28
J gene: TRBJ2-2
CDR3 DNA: TGTGCCAGTAGCCCTTGGGGGAGGGACACCGGGGAGCTGTTTTTT
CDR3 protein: CASSPWGRDTGELFF

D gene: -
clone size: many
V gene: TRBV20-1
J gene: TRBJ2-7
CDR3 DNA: TGCAGTGCGGAAGATAGACAGATCAGCTCCTACGAGCAGTACTTC
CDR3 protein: CSAEDRQISSYEQYF

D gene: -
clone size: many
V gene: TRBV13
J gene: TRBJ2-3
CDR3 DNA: TGTGCCAGCAGCCCGGGTACGCAGTATTTT
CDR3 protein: CASSPGTQYF

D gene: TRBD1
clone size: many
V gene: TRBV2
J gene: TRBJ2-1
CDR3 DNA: TGTGCCAGCAGTCACCGGGACAGGGGTGACAATGAGCAGTTCTTC
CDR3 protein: CASSHRDRGDNEQFF

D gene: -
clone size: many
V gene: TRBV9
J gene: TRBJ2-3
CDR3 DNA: TGTGCCAGCAACCAAAAGACTAGCACAGATACGCAGTATTTT
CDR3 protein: CASNQKTSTDTQYF

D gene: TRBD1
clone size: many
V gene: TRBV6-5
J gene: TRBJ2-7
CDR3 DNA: TGTGCCAGCAGTTACGCACAGGGGATGGACGAGCAGTACTTC
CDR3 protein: CASSYAQGMDEQYF

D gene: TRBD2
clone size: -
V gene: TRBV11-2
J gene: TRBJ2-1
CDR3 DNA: TGTGCCAGCAGGCCGACTAGCGGGAGGGCCCATGAGCAGTTCTTC
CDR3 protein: CASRPTSGRAHEQFF

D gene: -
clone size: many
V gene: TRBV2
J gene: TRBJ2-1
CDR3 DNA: TGTGCCAGCGGCCGGGACCCTAGATACAATGAGCAGTTCTTC
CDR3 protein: CASGRDPRYNEQFF

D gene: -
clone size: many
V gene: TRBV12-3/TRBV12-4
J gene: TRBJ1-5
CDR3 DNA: TGTGCCAGCAGCTTTAACACGCCAGGGGATCTGCCCCAGCATTTT
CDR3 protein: CASSFNTPGDLPQHF

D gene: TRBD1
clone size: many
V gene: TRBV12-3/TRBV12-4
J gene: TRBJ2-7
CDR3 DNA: TGTGCCAGCAGTCCGGGACAGCTTCAATACGAGCAGTACTTC
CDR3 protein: CASSPGQLQYEQYF

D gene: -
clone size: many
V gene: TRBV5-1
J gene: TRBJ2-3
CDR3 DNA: TGCGCCAGCAGCTTGGCAGGGGAGCGCACAGATACGCAGTATTTT
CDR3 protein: CASSLAGERTDTQYF

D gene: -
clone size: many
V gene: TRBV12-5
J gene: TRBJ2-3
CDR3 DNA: TGTGCTAGTGGTTTGGGACAGTTTGGAACAGATACGCAGTATTTT
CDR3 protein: CASGLGQFGTDTQYF

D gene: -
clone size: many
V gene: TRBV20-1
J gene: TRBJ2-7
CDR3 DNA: TGCAGTCCGGGGTGGAGGGAATACGAGCAGTACTTC
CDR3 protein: CSPGWREYEQYF

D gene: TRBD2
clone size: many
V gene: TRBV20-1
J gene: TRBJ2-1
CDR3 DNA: TGCAGTGCTACCGATAGCGGGAGCTCCTACAATGAGCAGTTCTTC
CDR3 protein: CSATDSGSSYNEQFF

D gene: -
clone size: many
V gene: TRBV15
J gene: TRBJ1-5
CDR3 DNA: TGTGCCACCAGCAGAGAGAAACAGGGAATGAGCAATCAGCCCCAGCATTTT
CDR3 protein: CATSREKQGMSNQPQHF

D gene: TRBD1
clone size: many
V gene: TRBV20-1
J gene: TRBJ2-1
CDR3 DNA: TGCAGTGCTAGGGGACCGGGACAGGGGAGCTACAATGAGCAGTTCTTC
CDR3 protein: CSARGPGQGSYNEQFF

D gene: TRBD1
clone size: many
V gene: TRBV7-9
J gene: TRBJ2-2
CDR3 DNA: TGTGCCAGCAGACGGACAGGGGAGAACACCGGGGAGCTGTTTTTT
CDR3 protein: CASRRTGENTGELFF

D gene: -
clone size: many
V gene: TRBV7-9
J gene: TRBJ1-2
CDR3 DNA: TGTGCCAGCAGCCAACAGACAGACTATGGCTACACCTTC
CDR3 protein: CASSQQTDYGYTF

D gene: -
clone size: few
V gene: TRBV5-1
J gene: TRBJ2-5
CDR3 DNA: TGCGCCAGCAGCTTGTCTATTGGACTGAAAGAGACCCAGTACTTC
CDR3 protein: CASSLSIGLKETQYF

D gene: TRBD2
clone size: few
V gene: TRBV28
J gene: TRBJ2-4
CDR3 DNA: TGTGCCAGCAGTCTAACCTCGGGGGGGGGCAAAAACATTCAGTACTTC
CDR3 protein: CASSLTSGGGKNIQYF

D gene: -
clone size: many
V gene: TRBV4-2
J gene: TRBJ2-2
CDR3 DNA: TGTGCCAGCAGCCAAGCTATGCAGGGTACCGGGGAGCTGTTTTTT
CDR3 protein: CASSQAMQGTGELFF

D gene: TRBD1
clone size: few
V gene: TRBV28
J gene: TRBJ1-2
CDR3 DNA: TGTGCCAGCAGTAAAATGACAGGGGGCGTAAACTATGGCTACACCTTC
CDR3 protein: CASSKMTGGVNYGYTF

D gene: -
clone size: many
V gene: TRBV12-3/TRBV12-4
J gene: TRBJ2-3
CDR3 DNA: TGTGCCAGCAGGACCGACAGCACAGATACGCAGTATTTT
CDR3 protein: CASRTDSTDTQYF

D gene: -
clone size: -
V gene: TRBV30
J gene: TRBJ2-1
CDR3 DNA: TGTGCCTGGTCACGGGGTAGCCGGGCTAATGAGCAGTTCTTC
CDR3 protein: CAWSRGSRANEQFF

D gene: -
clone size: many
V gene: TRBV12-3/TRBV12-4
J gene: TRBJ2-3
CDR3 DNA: TGTGCCAGCAGCCTCTCAGATACGCAGTATTTT
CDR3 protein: CASSLSDTQYF

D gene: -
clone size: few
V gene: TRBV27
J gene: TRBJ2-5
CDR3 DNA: TGTGCCAGCAGCCCCTCGGGATTGGTAAAGACCCAGTACTTC
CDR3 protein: CASSPSGLVKTQYF

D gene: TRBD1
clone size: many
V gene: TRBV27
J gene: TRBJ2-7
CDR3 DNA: TGTGCCAGCAGTTCTACACCGGGACAGGGGGCCTACGAGCAGTACTTC
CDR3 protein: CASSSTPGQGAYEQYF

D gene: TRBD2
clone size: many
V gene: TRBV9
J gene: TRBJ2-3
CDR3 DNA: TGTGCCAGCAGCCCTAGCGGGAGGGCCATAGATACGCAGTATTTT
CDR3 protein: CASSPSGRAIDTQYF

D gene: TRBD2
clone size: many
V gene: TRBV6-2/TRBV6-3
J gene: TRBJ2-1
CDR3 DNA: TGTGCCAGCAGTTACCGGGGCGGGAGGGCCTACAATGAGCAGTTCTTC
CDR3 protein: CASSYRGGRAYNEQFF

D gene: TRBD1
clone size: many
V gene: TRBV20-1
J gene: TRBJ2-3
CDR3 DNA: TGCAGTGCTGAAACAGGGGCGGGTGGAGATACGCAGTATTTT
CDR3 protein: CSAETGAGGDTQYF

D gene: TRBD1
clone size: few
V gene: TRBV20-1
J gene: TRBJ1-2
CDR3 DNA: TGCAGTGCTCTCCCCCGGGACAGGACGCTAAAGGTCATTTACACCTTC
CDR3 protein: CSALPRDRTLKVIYTF

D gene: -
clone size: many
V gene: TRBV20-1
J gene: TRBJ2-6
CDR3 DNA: TGCAGTGCTAGAAGGGCCGGGGCCAACGTCCTGACTTTC
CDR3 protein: CSARRAGANVLTF

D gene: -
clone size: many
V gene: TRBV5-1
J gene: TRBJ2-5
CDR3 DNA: TGCGCCAGCAGCTCCCCCACCGGCCTCCAAGAGACCCAGTACTTC
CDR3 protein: CASSSPTGLQETQYF

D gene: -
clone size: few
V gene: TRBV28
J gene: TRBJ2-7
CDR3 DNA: TGTGCCAGCAGGCAAGGGACGAACGAGCAGTACTTC
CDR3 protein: CASRQGTNEQYF

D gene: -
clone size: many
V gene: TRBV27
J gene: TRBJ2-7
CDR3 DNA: TGTGCCAGCAGTTCTTCAGGTTTAACCTACGAGCAGTACTTC
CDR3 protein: CASSSSGLTYEQYF

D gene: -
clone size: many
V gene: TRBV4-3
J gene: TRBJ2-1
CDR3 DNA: TGCGCCAGCAGCCAAGATTCGGGAATAAATGAGCAGTTCTTC
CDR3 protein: CASSQDSGINEQFF

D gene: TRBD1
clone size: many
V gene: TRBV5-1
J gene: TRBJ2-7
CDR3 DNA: TGCGCCAGCAGCCAAGGGGACAGGGCAGCCTACGAGCAGTACTTC
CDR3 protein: CASSQGDRAAYEQYF

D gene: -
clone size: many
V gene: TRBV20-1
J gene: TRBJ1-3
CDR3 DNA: TGCAGTGCTAGAGGCCTGGGGATCGGAGGAAACACCATATATTTT
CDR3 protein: CSARGLGIGGNTIYF

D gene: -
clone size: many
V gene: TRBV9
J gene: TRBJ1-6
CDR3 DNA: TGTGCCAGCAGCGTTAAAAATTCACCCCTCCACTTT
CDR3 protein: CASSVKNSPLHF

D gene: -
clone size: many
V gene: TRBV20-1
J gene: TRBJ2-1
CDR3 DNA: TGCAGTGCTAGATTCCCTTCAAGGGAGCAGTTCTTC
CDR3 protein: CSARFPSREQFF

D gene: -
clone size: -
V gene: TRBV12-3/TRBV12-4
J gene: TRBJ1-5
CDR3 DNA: TGTGCCAGCAGGTTGGGCAGGGCAGTCCAGCCCCAGCATTTT
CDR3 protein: CASRLGRAVQPQHF

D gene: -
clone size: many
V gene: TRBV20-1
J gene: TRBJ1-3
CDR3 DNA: TGCAGTGCTAGAGATAGGGAGGGAATTGGAAACACCATATATTTT
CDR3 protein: CSARDREGIGNTIYF

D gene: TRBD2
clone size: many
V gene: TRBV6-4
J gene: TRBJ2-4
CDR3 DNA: TGTGCCAGCAGTGACTCCGGACTAGCGGGGGGGAGGGACAAAAACATTCAGTACTTC
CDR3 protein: CASSDSGLAGGRDKNIQYF

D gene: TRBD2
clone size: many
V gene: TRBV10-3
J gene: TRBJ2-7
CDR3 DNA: TGTGCCATCAGTGATCCGGGGGTAGCGGGGTTTTACGAGCAGTACTTC
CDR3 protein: CAISDPGVAGFYEQYF

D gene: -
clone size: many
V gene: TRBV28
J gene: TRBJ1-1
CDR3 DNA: TGTGCCAGCAGTTTTTGGGGTATTGAGGTTGAAGCTTTCTTT
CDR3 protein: CASSFWGIEVEAFF

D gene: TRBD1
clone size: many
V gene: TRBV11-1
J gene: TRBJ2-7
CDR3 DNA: TGTGCCAGCAGCTTAGTCACAGGGGGAAACTACGAGCAGTACTTC
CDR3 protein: CASSLVTGGNYEQYF

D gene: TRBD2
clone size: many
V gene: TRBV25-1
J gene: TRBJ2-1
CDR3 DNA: TGTGCCAGCAGTGGAAGCGGGAGAAATCGCTATGAGCAGTTCTTC
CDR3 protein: CASSGSGRNRYEQFF

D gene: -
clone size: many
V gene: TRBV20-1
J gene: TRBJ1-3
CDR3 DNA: TGCAGTGCTAGAGATTCCCGGGGGGTTGGAAACACCATATATTTT
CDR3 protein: CSARDSRGVGNTIYF

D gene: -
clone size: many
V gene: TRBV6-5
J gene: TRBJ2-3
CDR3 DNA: TGTGCCAGCAGTTACTCTTTCCCAGGGACAGATACGCAGTATTTT
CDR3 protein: CASSYSFPGTDTQYF